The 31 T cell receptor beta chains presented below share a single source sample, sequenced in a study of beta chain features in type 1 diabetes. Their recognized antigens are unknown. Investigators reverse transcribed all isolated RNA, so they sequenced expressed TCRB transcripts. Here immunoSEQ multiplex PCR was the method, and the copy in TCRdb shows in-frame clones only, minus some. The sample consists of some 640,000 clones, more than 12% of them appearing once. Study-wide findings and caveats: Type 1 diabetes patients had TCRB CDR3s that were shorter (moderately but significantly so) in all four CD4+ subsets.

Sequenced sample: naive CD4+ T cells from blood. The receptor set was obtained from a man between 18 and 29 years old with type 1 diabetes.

CDR3 region: CSGTGSSGNTIYF. DNA for the CDR3: TGCAGCGGGACAGGCTCCTCTGGAAACACCATATATTTT. The chain joins TRBV29-1 to TRBJ1-3; 7 bases are shared with TRBD1. Losses at the gene ends were 7 bases for V and 0 bases for J; bases not matched to a gene: 3. Germline V CDR1 and CDR2: SQVTM, ANQGSEA. The CDR3 totals 13 residues. Filled out from reference TRBV29-1 and TRBJ1-3, the complete variable domain reads SAVISQKPSRDICQRGTSLTIQCQVDSQVTMMFWYRQQPGQSLTLIATANQGSEATYESGFVIDKFPISRPNLTFSTLTVSNMSPEDSSIYLCSGTGSSGNTIYFGEGSWLTVV.

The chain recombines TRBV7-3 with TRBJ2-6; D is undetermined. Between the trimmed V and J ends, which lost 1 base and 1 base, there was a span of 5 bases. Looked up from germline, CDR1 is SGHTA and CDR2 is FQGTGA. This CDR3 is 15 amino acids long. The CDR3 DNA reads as TGTGCCAGCAGCTTAAGGGGTTCTGGGGCCAACGTCCTGACTTTC. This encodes CASSLRGSGANVLTF.

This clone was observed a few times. Written as DNA, the CDR3 is TGCAGCGTTGAAAATACGGGCGGGGGATACAATGAGCAGTTCTTC. It encodes CSVENTGGGYNEQFF. This chain joins TRBV29-1 and TRBJ2-1; 7 positions match TRBD2. Germline-derived CDR1 and CDR2 are SQVTM and ANQGSEA. The CDR3 loop spans 15 amino acids. V shed 2 bases, J shed 4 bases, and the junction held 8 bases outside the gene matches.

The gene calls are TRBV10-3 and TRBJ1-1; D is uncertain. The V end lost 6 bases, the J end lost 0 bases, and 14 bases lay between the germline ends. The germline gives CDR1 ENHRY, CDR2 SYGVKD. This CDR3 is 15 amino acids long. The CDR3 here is CAIRKGDTLNTEAFF. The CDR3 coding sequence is TGTGCCATCAGGAAGGGTGACACCCTGAACACTGAAGCTTTCTTT.

DNA for the CDR3: TGTGCCTGGTGTCCTCAAGCAGGGACTGAAGCTTTCTTT. Residues: CAWCPQAGTEAFF. J is TRBJ1-1 and V is TRBV30, with a weak D call TRBD1 (5 bases). Germline V lookup: CDR1 GTSNPN, CDR2 SVGIG (reference sequence). The CDR3 spans 13 residues. V was clipped by 5 bases and J by 5 bases, with 15 bases between them. The whole variable domain, filled in from reference TRBV30 and TRBJ1-1, reads SQTIHQWPATLVQPVGSPLSLECTVEGTSNPNLYWYRQAAGRGLQLLFYSVGIGQISSEVPQNLSASRPQDRQFILSSKKLLLSDSGFYLCAWCPQAGTEAFFGQGTRLTVV.

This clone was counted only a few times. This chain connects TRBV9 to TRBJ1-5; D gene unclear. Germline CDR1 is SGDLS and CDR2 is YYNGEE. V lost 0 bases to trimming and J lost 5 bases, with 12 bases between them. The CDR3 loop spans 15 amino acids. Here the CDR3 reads CASSVEGGSHQPQHF. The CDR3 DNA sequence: TGTGCCAGCAGCGTAGAAGGCGGCTCTCATCAGCCCCAGCATTTT.

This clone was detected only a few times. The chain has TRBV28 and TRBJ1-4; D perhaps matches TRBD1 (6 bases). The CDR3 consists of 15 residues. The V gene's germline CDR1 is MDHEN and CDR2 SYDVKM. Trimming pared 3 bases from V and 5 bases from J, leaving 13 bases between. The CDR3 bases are TGTGCCAGCAGTTTGAGACAGGTCCTCAATGAAAAACTGTTTTTT. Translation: CASSLRQVLNEKLFF. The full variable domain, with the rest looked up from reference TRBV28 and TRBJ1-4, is DVKVTQSSRYLVKRTGEKVFLECVQDMDHENMFWYRQDPGLGLRLIYFSYDVKMKEKGDIPEGYSVSREKKERFSLILESASTNQTSMYLCASSLRQVLNEKLFFGSGTQLSVL.

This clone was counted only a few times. CDR3 bases: TGTGCCAGCAGTGTAAGACGGACGAACACCGGGGAGCTGTTTTTT. It encodes CASSVRRTNTGELFF. The V gene is TRBV6-1, the J gene TRBJ2-2; D not certain. V was clipped by 4 bases and J by 0 bases, with 9 bases between them. Per germline, CDR1 MNHNS and CDR2 SASEGT. The CDR3 length is 15 residues.

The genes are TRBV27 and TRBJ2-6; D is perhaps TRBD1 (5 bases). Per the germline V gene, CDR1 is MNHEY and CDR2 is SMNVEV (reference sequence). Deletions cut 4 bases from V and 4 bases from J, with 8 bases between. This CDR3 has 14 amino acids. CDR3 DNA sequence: TGTGCCAGCAGTTCTCGACAGGGGGCCAACGTCCTGACTTTC. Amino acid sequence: CASSSRQGANVLTF.

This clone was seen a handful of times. The CDR3 protein is CASTPGGQETQYF. In nucleotides, the CDR3 is TGTGCCAGCACCCCGGGGGGCCAAGAGACCCAGTACTTC. The chain links TRBV28 to TRBJ2-5; 7 bases line up with TRBD2. V was pared by 7 bases and J by 1 base, with 3 bases of the junction left unmatched. The CDR3 runs to 13 residues. CDR1 is MDHEN, CDR2 SYDVKM, per germline.

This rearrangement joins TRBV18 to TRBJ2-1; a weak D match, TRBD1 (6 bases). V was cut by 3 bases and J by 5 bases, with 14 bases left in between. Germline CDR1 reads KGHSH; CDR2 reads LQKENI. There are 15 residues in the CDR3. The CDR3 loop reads CASSPQGNMNNEQFF. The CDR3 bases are TGTGCCAGCTCACCCCAGGGGAATATGAACAATGAGCAGTTCTTC.

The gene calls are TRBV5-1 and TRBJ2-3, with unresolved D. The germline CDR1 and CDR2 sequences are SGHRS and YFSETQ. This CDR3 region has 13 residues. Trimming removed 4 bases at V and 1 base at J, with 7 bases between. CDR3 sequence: CASSQDGTDTQYF. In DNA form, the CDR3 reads TGCGCCAGCAGCCAGGACGGCACAGATACGCAGTATTTT.

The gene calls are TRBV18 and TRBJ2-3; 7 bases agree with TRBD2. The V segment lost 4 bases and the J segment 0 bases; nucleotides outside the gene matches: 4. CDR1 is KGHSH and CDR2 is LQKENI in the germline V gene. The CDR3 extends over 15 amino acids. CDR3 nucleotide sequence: TGTGCCAGCTCACAGCGGGGCGGCAGCACAGATACGCAGTATTTT. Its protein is CASSQRGGSTDTQYF.

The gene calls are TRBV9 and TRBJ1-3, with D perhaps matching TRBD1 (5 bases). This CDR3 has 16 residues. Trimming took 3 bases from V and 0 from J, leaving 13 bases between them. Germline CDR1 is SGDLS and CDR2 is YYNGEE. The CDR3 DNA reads TGTGCCAGCAGCGCCCGCCTGGACAACTCTGGAAACACCATATATTTT. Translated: CASSARLDNSGNTIYF.

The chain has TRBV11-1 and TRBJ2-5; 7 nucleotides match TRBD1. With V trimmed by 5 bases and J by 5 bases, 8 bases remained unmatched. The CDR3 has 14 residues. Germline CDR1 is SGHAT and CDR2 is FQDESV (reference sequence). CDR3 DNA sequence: TGTGCCAGCAGCGGCCGACAGGGAATGGAGACCCAGTACTTC. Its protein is CASSGRQGMETQYF. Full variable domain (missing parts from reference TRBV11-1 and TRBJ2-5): EAEVAQSPRYKITEKSQAVAFWCDPISGHATLYWYRQILGQGPELLVQFQDESVVDDSQLPKDRFSAERLKGVDSTLKIQPAELGDSAMYLCASSGRQGMETQYFGPGTRLLVL.

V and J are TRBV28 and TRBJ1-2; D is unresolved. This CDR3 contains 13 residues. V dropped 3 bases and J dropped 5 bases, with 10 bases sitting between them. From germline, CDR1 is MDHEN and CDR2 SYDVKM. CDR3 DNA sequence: TGTGCCAGCAGTTTGCCCCCCGGGTATGGCTACACCTTC. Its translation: CASSLPPGYGYTF.

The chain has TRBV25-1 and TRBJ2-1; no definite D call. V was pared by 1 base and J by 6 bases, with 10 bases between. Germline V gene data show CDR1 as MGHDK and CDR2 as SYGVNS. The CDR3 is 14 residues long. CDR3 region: CASSELVRVNEQFF. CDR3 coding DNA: TGTGCCAGCAGTGAATTAGTAAGGGTCAATGAGCAGTTCTTC.

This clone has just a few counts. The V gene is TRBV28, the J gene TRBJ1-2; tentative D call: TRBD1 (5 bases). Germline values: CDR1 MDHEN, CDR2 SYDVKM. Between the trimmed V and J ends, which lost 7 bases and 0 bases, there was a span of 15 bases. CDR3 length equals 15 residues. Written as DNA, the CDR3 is TGTGCCAGCACCTATGAGGGCAGGGCTAACTATGGCTACACCTTC. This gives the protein CASTYEGRANYGYTF.

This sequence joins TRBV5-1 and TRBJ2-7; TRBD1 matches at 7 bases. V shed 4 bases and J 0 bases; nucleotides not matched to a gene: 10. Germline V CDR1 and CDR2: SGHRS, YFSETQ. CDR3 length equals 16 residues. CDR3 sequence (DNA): TGCGCCAGCAGCCTTTCGAGACAGGGAAGCTCCTACGAGCAGTACTTC. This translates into CASSLSRQGSSYEQYF.

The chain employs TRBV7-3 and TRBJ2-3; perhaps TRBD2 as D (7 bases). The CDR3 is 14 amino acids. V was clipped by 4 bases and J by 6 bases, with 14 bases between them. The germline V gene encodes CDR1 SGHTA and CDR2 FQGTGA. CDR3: CASSSGGQTDTQYF. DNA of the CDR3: TGTGCCAGCAGCTCCGGGGGGCAGACGGATACGCAGTATTTT.

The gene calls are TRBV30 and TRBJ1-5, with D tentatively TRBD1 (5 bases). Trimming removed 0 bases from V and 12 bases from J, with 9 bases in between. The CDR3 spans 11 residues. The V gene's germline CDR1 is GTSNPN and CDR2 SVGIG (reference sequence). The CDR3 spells CAWSVGEVQHF. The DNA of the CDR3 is TGTGCCTGGAGTGTAGGGGAGGTCCAGCATTTT.

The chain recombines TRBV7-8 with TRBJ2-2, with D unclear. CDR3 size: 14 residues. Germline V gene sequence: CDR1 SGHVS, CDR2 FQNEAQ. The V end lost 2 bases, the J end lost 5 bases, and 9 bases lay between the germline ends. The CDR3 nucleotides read TGTGCCAGCAGCTTATGGGGAAGGACCGGGGAGCTGTTTTTT. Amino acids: CASSLWGRTGELFF.

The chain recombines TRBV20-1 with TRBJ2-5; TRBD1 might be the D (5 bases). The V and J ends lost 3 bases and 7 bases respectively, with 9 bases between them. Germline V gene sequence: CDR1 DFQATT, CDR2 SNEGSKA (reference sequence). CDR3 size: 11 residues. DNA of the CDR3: TGCAGTGCTAGTGGGGCAGGGACCCAGTACTTC. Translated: CSASGAGTQYF.

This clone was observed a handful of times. CDR3 region: CASSPEGPYNTGELFF. CDR3 sequence (DNA): TGTGCCAGCAGCCCCGAGGGTCCCTACAACACCGGGGAGCTGTTTTTT. The genes are TRBV7-9 and TRBJ2-2; weak D call: TRBD2 (5 bases). The CDR3 covers 16 residues. Trimming stripped 5 bases from V and 2 bases from J, with 15 bases between. Germline CDR1 reads SEHNR; CDR2 reads FQNEAQ (reference sequence).

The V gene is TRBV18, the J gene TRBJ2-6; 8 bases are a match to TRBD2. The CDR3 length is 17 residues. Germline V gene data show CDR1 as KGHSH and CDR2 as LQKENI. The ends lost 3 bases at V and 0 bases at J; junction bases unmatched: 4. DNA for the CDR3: TGTGCCAGCTCACCCGTAGCGGGAAACTCTGGGGCCAACGTCCTGACTTTC. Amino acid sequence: CASSPVAGNSGANVLTF.

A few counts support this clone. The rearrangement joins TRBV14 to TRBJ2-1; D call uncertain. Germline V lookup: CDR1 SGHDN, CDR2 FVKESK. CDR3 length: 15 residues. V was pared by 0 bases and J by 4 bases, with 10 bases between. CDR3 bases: TGTGCCAGCAGCCAAGATGCTACCTTTTACAATGAGCAGTTCTTC. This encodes CASSQDATFYNEQFF.

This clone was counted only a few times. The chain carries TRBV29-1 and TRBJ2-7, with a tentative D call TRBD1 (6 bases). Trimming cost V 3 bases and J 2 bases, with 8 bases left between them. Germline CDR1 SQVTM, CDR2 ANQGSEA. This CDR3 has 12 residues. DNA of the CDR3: TGCAGCGTTGATGAGGGGGCCTACGAGCAGTACTTC. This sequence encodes CSVDEGAYEQYF.

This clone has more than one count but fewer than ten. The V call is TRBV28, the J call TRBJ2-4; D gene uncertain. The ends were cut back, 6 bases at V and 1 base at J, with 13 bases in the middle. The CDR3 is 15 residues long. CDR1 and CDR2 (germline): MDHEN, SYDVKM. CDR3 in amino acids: CASSRAGSAKNIQYF. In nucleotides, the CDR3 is TGTGCCAGCAGCCGAGCTGGATCTGCCAAAAACATTCAGTACTTC.

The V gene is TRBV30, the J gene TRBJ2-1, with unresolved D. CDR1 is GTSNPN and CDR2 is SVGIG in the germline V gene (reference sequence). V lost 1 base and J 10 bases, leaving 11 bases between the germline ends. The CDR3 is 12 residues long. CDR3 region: CAWSASPAEQFF. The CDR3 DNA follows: TGTGCCTGGAGTGCGTCCCCGGCGGAGCAGTTCTTC. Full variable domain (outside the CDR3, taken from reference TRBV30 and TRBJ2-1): SQTIHQWPATLVQPVGSPLSLECTVEGTSNPNLYWYRQAAGRGLQLLFYSVGIGQISSEVPQNLSASRPQDRQFILSSKKLLLSDSGFYLCAWSASPAEQFFGPGTRLTVL.

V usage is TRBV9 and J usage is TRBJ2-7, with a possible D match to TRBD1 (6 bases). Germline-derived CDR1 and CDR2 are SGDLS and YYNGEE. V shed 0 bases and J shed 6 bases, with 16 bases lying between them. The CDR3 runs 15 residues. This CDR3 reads CASSVDSQGKGEQYF. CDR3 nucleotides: TGTGCCAGCAGCGTAGATTCACAGGGCAAAGGCGAGCAGTACTTC.

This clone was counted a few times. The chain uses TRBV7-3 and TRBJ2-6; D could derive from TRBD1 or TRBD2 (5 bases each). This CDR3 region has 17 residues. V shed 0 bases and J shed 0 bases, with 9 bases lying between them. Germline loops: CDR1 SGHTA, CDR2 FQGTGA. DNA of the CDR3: TGTGCCAGCAGCTTAACGGGACCCCCCTCTGGGGCCAACGTCCTGACTTTC. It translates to CASSLTGPPSGANVLTF. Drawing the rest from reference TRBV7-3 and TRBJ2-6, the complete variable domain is GAGVSQTPSNKVTEKGKYVELRCDPISGHTALYWYRQSLGQGPEFLIYFQGTGAADDSGLPNDRFFAVRPEGSVSTLKIQRTERGDSAVYLCASSLTGPPSGANVLTFGAGSRLTVL.